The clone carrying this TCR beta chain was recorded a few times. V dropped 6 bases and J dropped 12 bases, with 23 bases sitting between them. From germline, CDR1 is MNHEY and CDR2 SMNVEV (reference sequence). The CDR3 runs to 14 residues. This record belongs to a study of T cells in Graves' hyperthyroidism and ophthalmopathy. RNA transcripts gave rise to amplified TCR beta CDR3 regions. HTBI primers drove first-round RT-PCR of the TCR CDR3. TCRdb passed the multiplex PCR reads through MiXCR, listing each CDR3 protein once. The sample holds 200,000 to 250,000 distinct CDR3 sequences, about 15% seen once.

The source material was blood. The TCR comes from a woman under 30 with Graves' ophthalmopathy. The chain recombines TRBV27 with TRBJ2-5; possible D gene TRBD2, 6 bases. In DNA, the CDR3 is TGTGCCAGCAGAGCCCCCGGCCCTAGGGAGGTCGAGTACTTC. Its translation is CASRAPGPREVEYF.